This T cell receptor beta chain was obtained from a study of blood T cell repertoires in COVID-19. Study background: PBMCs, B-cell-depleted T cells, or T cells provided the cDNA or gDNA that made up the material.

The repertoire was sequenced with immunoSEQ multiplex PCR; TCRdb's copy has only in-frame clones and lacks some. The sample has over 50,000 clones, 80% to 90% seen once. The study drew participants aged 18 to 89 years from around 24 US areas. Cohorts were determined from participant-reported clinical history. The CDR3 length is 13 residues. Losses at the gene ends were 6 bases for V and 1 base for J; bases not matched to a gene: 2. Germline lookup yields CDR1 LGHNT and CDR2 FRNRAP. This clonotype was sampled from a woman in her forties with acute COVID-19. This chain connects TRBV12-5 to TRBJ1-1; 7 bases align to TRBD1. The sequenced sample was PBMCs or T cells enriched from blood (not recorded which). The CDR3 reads CASGRTGNTEAFF. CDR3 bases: TGTGCTAGTGGGCGGACAGGGAACACTGAAGCTTTCTTT.